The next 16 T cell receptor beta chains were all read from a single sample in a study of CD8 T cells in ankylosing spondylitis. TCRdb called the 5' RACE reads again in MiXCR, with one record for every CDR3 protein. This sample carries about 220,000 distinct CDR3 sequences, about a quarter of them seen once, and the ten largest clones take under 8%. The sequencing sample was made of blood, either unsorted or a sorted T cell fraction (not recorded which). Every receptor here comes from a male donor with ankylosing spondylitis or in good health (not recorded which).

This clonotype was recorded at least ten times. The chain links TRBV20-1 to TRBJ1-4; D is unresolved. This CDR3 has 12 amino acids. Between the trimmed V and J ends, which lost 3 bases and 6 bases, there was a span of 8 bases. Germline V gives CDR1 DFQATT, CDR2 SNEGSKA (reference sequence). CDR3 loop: CSAREGYEKLFF. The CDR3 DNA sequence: TGCAGTGCTAGGGAAGGATATGAAAAACTGTTTTTT.

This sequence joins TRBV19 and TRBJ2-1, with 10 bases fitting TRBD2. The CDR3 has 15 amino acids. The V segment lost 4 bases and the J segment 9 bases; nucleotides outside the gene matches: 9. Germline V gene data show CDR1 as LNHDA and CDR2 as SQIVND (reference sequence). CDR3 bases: TGTGCCAGTAGTACGGGGACTAGCGTTGGTGGTGAGCAGTTCTTC. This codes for CASSTGTSVGGEQFF.

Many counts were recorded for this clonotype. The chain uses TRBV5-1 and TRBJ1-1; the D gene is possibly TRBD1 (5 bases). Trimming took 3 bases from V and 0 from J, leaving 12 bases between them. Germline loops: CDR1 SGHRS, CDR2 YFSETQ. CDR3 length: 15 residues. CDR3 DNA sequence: TGCGCCAGCAGCTCGGGACGGTCCCTGAACACTGAAGCTTTCTTT. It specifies CASSSGRSLNTEAFF. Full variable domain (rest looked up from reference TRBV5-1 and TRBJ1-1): KAGVTQTPRYLIKTRGQQVTLSCSPISGHRSVSWYQQTPGQGLQFLFEYFSETQRNKGNFPGRFSGRQFSNSRSEMNVSTLELGDSALYLCASSSGRSLNTEAFFGQGTRLTVV.

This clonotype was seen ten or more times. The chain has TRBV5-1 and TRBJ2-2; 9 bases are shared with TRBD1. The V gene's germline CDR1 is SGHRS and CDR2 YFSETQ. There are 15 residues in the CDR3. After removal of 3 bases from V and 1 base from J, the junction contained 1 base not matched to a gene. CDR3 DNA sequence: TGCGCCAGCAGCTCGGGACAGGGGAACACCGGGGAGCTGTTTTTT. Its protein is CASSSGQGNTGELFF.

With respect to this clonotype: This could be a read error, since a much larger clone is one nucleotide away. The CDR3 region has the DNA TGTGCCAGCAGTTTATCGACAGGGGGCTATGAGCAGTTCTTC. This gives the protein CASSLSTGGYEQFF. The rearrangement links TRBV27 to TRBJ2-1; 10 bases are shared with TRBD1. Germline CDR1 reads MNHEY; CDR2 reads SMNVEV (reference sequence). The CDR3 has 14 residues. V lost 0 bases, J lost 8 bases, and 1 base stayed unmatched.

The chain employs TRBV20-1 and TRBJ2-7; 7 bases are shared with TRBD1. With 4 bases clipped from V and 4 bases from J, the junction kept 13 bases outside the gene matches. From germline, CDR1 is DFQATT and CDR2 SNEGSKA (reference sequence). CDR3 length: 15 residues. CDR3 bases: TGCAGTGCTACCTCCCCCTCGACAGGGTCGTACGAGCAGTACTTC. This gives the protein CSATSPSTGSYEQYF.

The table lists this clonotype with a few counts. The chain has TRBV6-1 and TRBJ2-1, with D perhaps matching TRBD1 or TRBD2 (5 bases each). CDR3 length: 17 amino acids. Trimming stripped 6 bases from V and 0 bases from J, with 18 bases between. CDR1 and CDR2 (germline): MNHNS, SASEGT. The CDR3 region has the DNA TGTGCCAGCAGACCAACCGTTGGGGGATCCTCCTACAATGAGCAGTTCTTC. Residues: CASRPTVGGSSYNEQFF.

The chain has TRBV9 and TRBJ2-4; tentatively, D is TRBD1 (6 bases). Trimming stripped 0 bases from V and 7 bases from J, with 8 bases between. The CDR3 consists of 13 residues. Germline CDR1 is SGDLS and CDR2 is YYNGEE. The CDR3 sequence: CASSVGDTNIQYF. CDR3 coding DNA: TGTGCCAGCAGCGTAGGGGACACGAACATTCAGTACTTC.

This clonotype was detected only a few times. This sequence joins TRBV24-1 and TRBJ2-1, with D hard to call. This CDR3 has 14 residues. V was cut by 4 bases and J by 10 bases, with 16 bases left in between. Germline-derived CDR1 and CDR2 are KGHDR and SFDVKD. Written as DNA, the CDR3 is TGTGCCACCAGTGACCCTAGTCCACCAAACGAGCAGTTCTTC. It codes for CATSDPSPPNEQFF.

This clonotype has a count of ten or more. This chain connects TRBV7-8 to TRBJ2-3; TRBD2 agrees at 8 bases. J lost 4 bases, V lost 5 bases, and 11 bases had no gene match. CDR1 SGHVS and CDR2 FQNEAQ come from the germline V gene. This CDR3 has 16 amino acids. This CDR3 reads CASSRPLREVPDTQYF. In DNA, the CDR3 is TGTGCCAGCAGCCGCCCGTTGCGGGAGGTCCCAGATACGCAGTATTTT.

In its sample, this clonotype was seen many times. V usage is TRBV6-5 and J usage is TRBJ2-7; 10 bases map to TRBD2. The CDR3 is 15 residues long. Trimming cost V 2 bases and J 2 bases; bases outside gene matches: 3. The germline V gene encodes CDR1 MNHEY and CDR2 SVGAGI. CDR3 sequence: CASSYGLAGAYEQYF. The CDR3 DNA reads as TGTGCCAGCAGTTACGGCCTAGCGGGAGCCTACGAGCAGTACTTC.

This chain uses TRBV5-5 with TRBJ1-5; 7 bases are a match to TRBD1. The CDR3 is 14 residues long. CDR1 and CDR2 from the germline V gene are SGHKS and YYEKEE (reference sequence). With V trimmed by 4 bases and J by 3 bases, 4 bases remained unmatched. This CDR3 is CASSVTGYNQPQHF. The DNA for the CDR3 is TGTGCCAGCAGCGTGACAGGGTACAATCAGCCCCAGCATTTT.

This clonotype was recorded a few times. The CDR3 region is CSVGPDRGWTEAFF. The CDR3 DNA reads TGCAGCGTTGGCCCGGACAGGGGGTGGACTGAAGCTTTCTTT. V is TRBV29-1 and J is TRBJ1-1, with 10 bases identical to TRBD1. The CDR3 has 14 amino acids. Looked up from germline, CDR1 is SQVTM and CDR2 is ANQGSEA. The junction had 7 bases not matched to a gene; V was cut back by 4 bases and J by 5 bases.

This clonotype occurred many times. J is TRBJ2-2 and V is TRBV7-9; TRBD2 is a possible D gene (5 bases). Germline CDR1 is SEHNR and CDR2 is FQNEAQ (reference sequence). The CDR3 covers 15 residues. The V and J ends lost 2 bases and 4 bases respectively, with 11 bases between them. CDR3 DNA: TGTGCCAGCAGCTTAAACCGGGAACCCACCGGGGAGCTGTTTTTT. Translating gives CASSLNREPTGELFF.

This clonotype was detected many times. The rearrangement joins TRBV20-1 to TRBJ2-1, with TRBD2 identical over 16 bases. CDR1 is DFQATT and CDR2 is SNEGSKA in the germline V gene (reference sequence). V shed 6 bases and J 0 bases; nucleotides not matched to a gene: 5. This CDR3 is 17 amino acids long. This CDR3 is CSAQGLAGGSSYNEQFF. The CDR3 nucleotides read TGCAGTGCGCAGGGACTAGCGGGAGGGAGCTCCTACAATGAGCAGTTCTTC.

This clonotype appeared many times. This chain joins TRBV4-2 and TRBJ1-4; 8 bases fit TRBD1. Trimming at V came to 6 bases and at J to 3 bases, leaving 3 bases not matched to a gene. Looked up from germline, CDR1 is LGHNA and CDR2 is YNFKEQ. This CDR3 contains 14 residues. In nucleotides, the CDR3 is TGTGCCAGCAGTAAGGACAGGGCTAATGAAAAACTGTTTTTT. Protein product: CASSKDRANEKLFF.